This TCR beta chain was recovered during a study of vaccination and CD4 T cells after COVID-19. Study-wide background: The cells in question were stimulated using overlapping spike peptides derived from SARS-CoV-2, HCoV-NL63, HCoV-OC43 and HCoV-229E. Control cultures were supplied with a CEFX pool, an HIV-1 Nef pool, or no peptide at all.

This clonotype was picked up a small number of times. Its antigen is not known. Once obtained from cultured CD4+ T cells, the DNA was sequenced using the Oncomine TCR Beta short-read assay. Each CDR3 protein gets one entry after TCRdb re-called the PCR reads with MiXCR. In the table there are some 9,000 distinct CDR3 sequences, roughly 34% of which are singletons. Treatment in this sample: approximately 9-day PBMC culture with coronavirus spike peptide pools or control peptides (ViraFEST assay). Antigen-specific T cell expansion with peptide pools preceded TCR sequencing in the ViraFEST approach. At days 3 and 7, half the medium was exchanged for fresh IL-2 medium. Germline V lookup: CDR1 SNHLY, CDR2 FYNNEI. This CDR3 has 15 residues. The V gene lost 4 bases and the J gene lost 2 bases, with 12 bases spanning the gap.

The genes are TRBV2 and TRBJ2-4; the D is unclear. The specimen was CD4+ T cells from blood, cultured in vitro. The TCR comes from a human donor who had recovered from COVID-19. The CDR3 DNA follows: TGTGCCAGCAGTGGTGCGTTCGGGTCCAAAAACATTCAGTACTTC. Protein product: CASSGAFGSKNIQYF. The variable domain in full, with the rest retrieved from reference TRBV2 and TRBJ2-4, is EPEVTQTPSHQVTQMGQEVILRCVPISNHLYFYWYRQILGQKVEFLVSFYNNEISEKSEIFDDQFSVERPDGSNFTLKIRSTKLEDSAMYFCASSGAFGSKNIQYFGAGTRLSVL.